Sequencing of this T cell receptor (beta chain) was carried out in a study of blood T cell repertoires in COVID-19. Overall study context: Samples of COVID-19 (acute and convalescent) were obtained from the United States, Italy and Spain. PBMCs, B-cell-depleted T cells, or T cells were the source of the cDNA or gDNA that made up the material.

The CDR3 contains 11 residues. Deletions cut 8 bases from V and 0 bases from J, with 7 bases between. Germline V gene sequence: CDR1 DFQATT, CDR2 SNEGSKA (reference sequence). Under the authors' procedure: Nucleated cell number was recorded as an estimate derived from reference gene primer amplification. This table comes from immunoSEQ multiplex PCR, and its TCRdb copy is limited to in-frame clones, with some not included. From that table come the V and J calls and clone size; the DNA was used to work out D and trimming. Altogether some 250,000 clones are present, approximately 83% being singletons, with the ten largest covering roughly 9.6%.

What was sequenced was peripheral blood. The V gene is TRBV20-1, the J gene TRBJ2-5; D not resolved. The TCR comes from a woman of 80 years or more with acute or convalescent COVID-19. CDR3 residues: CSPYNQETQYF. CDR3 nucleotides: TGCAGTCCGTACAACCAAGAGACCCAGTACTTC.